Listed below are T cell receptor beta chains from one sample, sequenced in a study of CD8+ T cells in alopecia areata. Using immunoSEQ multiplex PCR, the repertoire was profiled, and TCRdb retains in-frame clones only, with some absent. The sample yields some 150,000 clones, 45% to 55% seen once. This material consisted of CD8+ T cells sorted from blood, taken at week 0. The source of these receptors is a human donor with alopecia areata. Each CDR3 is given with its conserved first and last residue. D genes are given only for firm matches. The size entry is marked missing in some rows and otherwise reads once, few, many or a size class.

V	size	D	J	CDR3	DNA
TRBV10-2	-	-	TRBJ1-5	CASSEAGQPQHF	TGCGCCAGCAGTGAGGCAGGGCAGCCCCAGCATTTT
TRBV7-8	-	-	TRBJ1-4	CASSLRGGTNEKLFF	TGTGCCAGCAGCCTCCGGGGGGGTACTAATGAAAAACTGTTTTTT
TRBV5-6	-	TRBD1	TRBJ2-7	CASSPGQGGYEQYF	TGTGCCAGCAGCCCGGGACAGGGAGGCTACGAGCAGTACTTC
TRBV5-1	-	-	TRBJ2-3	CASSLEGDGTDTQYF	TGCGCCAGCAGCTTGGAGGGGGACGGCACAGATACGCAGTATTTT
TRBV7-8	once	-	TRBJ2-1	CASTVGGSYNEQFF	TGTGCCAGCACGGTCGGAGGATCCTACAATGAGCAGTTCTTC
TRBV29-1	-	-	TRBJ2-2	CSVALRTPNTGELFF	TGCAGCGTAGCACTCCGTACCCCTAACACCGGGGAGCTGTTTTTT
TRBV19	few	TRBD1	TRBJ1-2	CASSMGTGVYGYTF	TGTGCCAGTAGTATGGGGACAGGGGTCTATGGCTACACCTTC
TRBV4-1	few	-	TRBJ2-7	CASSQDDKNEQYF	TGCGCCAGCAGCCAAGACGATAAGAACGAGCAGTACTTC
TRBV29-1	-	-	TRBJ1-2	CSVDRGLYGYTF	TGCAGCGTTGATAGAGGTCTCTATGGCTACACCTTC
TRBV16	-	-	TRBJ2-7	CASSQAGFGSPGEQYF	TGTGCCAGCAGCCAAGCTGGTTTTGGCAGCCCGGGCGAGCAGTACTTC
TRBV19	-	TRBD2	TRBJ2-7	CASSSGGGDEQYF	TGTGCCAGTAGCAGCGGGGGTGGCGACGAGCAGTACTTC
TRBV5-1	-	TRBD2	TRBJ2-4	CASSLVGVRGGENIQYF	TGCGCCAGCAGCTTGGTAGGGGTGCGCGGGGGTGAAAACATTCAGTACTTC
TRBV4-3	-	-	TRBJ1-1	CASSHYLTENTEAFF	TGCGCCAGCAGCCATTACCTGACAGAGAACACTGAAGCTTTCTTT
TRBV14	-	-	TRBJ2-6	CASSHTGFGGGPGANVLTF	TGTGCCAGCAGCCACACCGGATTCGGAGGGGGACCTGGGGCCAACGTCCTGACTTTC
TRBV2	-	TRBD1	TRBJ2-7	CASSATGGYEQYF	TGTGCCAGCAGTGCAACAGGGGGCTACGAGCAGTACTTC
TRBV11-2	-	-	TRBJ2-3	CASSLGGHRNPSTDTQYF	TGTGCCAGCAGCTTAGGGGGACACAGGAATCCTAGCACAGATACGCAGTATTTT
TRBV25-1	-	-	TRBJ2-5	CASRTDRQETQYF	TGTGCCAGCAGGACGGACAGACAAGAGACCCAGTACTTC
TRBV30	few	-	TRBJ1-2	CACPGVNGYTF	TGTGCCTGTCCCGGGGTGAATGGCTACACCTTC
TRBV25-1	-	TRBD1	TRBJ1-2	CASSEVDRFYGYTF	TGTGCCAGCAGTGAGGTGGACAGGTTCTATGGCTACACCTTC
TRBV7-8	few	-	TRBJ2-7	CASSLAVGEYEQYF	TGTGCCAGCAGCTTAGCGGTCGGGGAGTACGAGCAGTACTTC
TRBV2	few	-	TRBJ2-2	CAIRVSNTGELFF	TGTGCCATCCGGGTATCGAACACCGGGGAGCTGTTTTTT
TRBV2	-	-	TRBJ2-4	CASSESWSNIQYF	TGTGCCAGCAGTGAGTCATGGTCGAACATTCAGTACTTC
TRBV30	few	-	TRBJ2-7	CAWSASYEQYF	TGTGCCTGGAGTGCCTCTTACGAGCAGTACTTC
TRBV7-2	few	-	TRBJ2-7	CASIKESGYEQYF	TGTGCCAGCATCAAGGAGTCTGGCTACGAGCAGTACTTC